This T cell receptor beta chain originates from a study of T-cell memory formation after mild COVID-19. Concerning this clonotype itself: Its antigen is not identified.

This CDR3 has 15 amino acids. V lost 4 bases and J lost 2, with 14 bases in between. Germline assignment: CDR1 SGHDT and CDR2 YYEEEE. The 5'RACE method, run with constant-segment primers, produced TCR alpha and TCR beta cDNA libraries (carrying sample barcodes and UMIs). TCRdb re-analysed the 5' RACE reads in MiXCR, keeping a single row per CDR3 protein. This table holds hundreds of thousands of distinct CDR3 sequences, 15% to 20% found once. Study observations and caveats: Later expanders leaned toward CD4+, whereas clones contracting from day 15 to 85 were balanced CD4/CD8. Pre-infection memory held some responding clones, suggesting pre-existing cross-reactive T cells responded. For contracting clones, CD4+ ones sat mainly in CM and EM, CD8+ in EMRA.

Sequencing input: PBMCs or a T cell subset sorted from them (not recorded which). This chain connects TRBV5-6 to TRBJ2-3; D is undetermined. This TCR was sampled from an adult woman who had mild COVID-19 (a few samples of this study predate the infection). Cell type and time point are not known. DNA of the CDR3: TGTGCCAGCAGCCGCGTAGGGTTTGACACAGATACGCAGTATTTT. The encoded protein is CASSRVGFDTDTQYF.